The 29 T cell receptor beta chains below come from one sample, sequenced in a study of regulatory T cells in long-lasting Graves disease. With iRepertoire HTBI primers and Arm-PCR of CDR3 regions, TCR beta libraries were built. A single record per CDR3 protein comes from TCRdb applying MiXCR to the multiplex PCR reads. This table has about 400,000 distinct CDR3 sequences, about a fifth appearing once. Time point indicated: persistent/refractory GD, antithyroid drugs over 5 years with positive TRAb. Generation of the TCR library employed RNA extracted from PBMCs. This material consisted of peripheral blood mononuclear cells (PBMCs), taken when the disease was refractory, from a patient treated with antithyroid drugs. These receptors were collected from a female donor with Graves disease.

There are a few counts of this clonotype. V is TRBV13 and J is TRBJ2-5; 10 bases are shared with TRBD1. Germline V gene sequence: CDR1 PRHDT, CDR2 FYEKMQ (reference sequence). Trimming took 10 bases from V and 2 from J; bases not matched to a gene: 22. This CDR3 spans 19 amino acids. CDR3: CATTKPPLLSDRGQETQYF. CDR3 DNA sequence: TGTGCCACCACAAAGCCTCCCCTTTTATCGGACAGGGGGCAAGAGACCCAGTACTTC.

The V gene is TRBV28, the J gene TRBJ2-5; D is undetermined. Trimming removed 1 base from V and 2 bases from J, with 20 bases in between. The CDR3 covers 18 residues. CDR1 is MDHEN and CDR2 is SYDVKM in the germline V gene. The DNA for the CDR3 is TGTGCCAGCAGTTTATTATTACCCCAATCGGCCAGACAAGAGACCCAGTACTTC. Its protein product is CASSLLLPQSARQETQYF.

In its sample, this clonotype was seen a few times. The chain is built from TRBV6-1 and TRBJ2-5; unclear D gene. This CDR3 region has 16 residues. Germline V gives CDR1 MNHNS, CDR2 SASEGT. With 2 bases removed from V and 6 bases from J, the gap between germline ends came to 19 bases. CDR3 amino acids: CASSERSTHTAQTQYF. In DNA, the CDR3 is TGTGCCAGCAGTGAAAGGAGTACTCACACCGCCCAGACCCAGTACTTC.

This clonotype was counted many times. The chain has TRBV11-2 and TRBJ2-5; the match to TRBD2 covers 12 bases. V shed 4 bases and J 4 bases; nucleotides not matched to a gene: 7. This CDR3 contains 16 residues. Germline CDR1 reads SGHAT; CDR2 reads FQNNGV. CDR3 residues: CASSSAGLAGRETQYF. DNA for the CDR3: TGTGCCAGCAGCTCCGCAGGACTAGCGGGAAGAGAGACCCAGTACTTC. Filled out from reference TRBV11-2 and TRBJ2-5, the complete variable domain reads EAGVAQSPRYKIIEKRQSVAFWCNPISGHATLYWYQQILGQGPKLLIQFQNNGVVDDSQLPKDRFSAERLKGVDSTLKIQPAKLEDSAVYLCASSSAGLAGRETQYFGPGTRLLVL.

This clonotype was counted only a few times. The missing conserved phenylalanine or tryptophan at the end of this CDR3 makes a read error likely. CDR3 loop: CATSPVPSSYNSPLHL. CDR3 coding DNA: TGTGCCACCAGCCCTGTTCCGAGCTCCTATAATTCACCCCTCCACCTT. V is TRBV15 and J is TRBJ1-6; no clear D gene. CDR1 and CDR2 from the germline V gene are LNHNV and YYDKDF (reference sequence). This CDR3 has 16 residues. The germline V and J ends were trimmed by 5 bases and 0 bases, with 11 bases remaining between them.

The genes are TRBV7-9 and TRBJ2-2; TRBD2 matches at 9 bases. The germline V gene has CDR1 SEHNR and CDR2 FQNEAQ (reference sequence). J gave up 0 bases and V 1 base, and 3 bases lay outside the gene matches. This CDR3 comprises 17 residues. In DNA form, the CDR3 reads TGTGCCAGCAGCTTAGATCTAGCGGGACCGAACACCGGGGAGCTGTTTTTT. It yields the protein CASSLDLAGPNTGELFF.

Details on this clonotype: A single base separates this from a much larger clone, so it may be a read error. The genes are TRBV29-1 and TRBJ1-2; 8 bases agree with TRBD1. Germline CDR1 reads SQVTM; CDR2 reads ANQGSEA. The J segment lost 9 bases and the V segment lost 6 bases, leaving 9 bases of the junction unmatched. The CDR3 is made up of 12 amino acids. This CDR3 is CSVLGQGHSYTF. The CDR3 region has the DNA TGCAGCGTCCTAGGACAGGGTCATAGCTACACCTTC.

This clonotype was seen at least ten times. The gene calls are TRBV6-1 and TRBJ2-7; either TRBD1 or TRBD2 may supply D (5 bases each). This CDR3 has 12 amino acids. The germline V gene has CDR1 MNHNS and CDR2 SASEGT. V was trimmed by 10 bases and J by 4 bases, leaving 14 bases between them. The CDR3 spells CATGPWGYEQYF. As DNA, the CDR3 is TGTGCCACCGGGCCTTGGGGGTACGAGCAGTACTTC.

This chain links TRBV7-9 with TRBJ2-3; no clear D gene. The CDR3 totals 14 residues. The V end lost 3 bases, the J end lost 1 base, and 8 bases lay between the germline ends. The V gene's germline CDR1 is SEHNR and CDR2 FQNEAQ (reference sequence). CDR3 loop: CASSFWQGTDTQYF. CDR3 in DNA: TGTGCCAGCAGCTTTTGGCAGGGCACAGATACGCAGTATTTT.

In this sample, this clonotype turned up once. A much larger clone lies one base from this, so it may be a read error. The J gene is TRBJ1-2, the V gene TRBV3-1; tentatively, D is TRBD1 (5 bases). Germline CDR1 reads LGHDT; CDR2 reads YNNKEL (reference sequence). The CDR3 sequence is 15 residues long. In DNA form, the CDR3 reads TGTGCCGGCAGCCAACTTACCAGGGCGGCCGATGGCTACACCTTC. Its protein product is CAGSQLTRAADGYTF.

The chain joins TRBV11-2 to TRBJ2-2, with D perhaps matching TRBD2 (6 bases). Trimming shortened V by 2 bases and J by 6 bases, and 10 bases separated the two germline ends. Germline CDR1 is SGHAT and CDR2 is FQNNGV. The CDR3 sequence is 14 residues long. The CDR3, as DNA: TGTGCCAGCAGCTTACGGCGGGACGCCGGGGAGCTGTTTTTT. Translation gives CASSLRRDAGELFF. Full variable domain (rest looked up from reference TRBV11-2 and TRBJ2-2): EAGVAQSPRYKIIEKRQSVAFWCNPISGHATLYWYQQILGQGPKLLIQFQNNGVVDDSQLPKDRFSAERLKGVDSTLKIQPAKLEDSAVYLCASSLRRDAGELFFGEGSRLTVL.

This chain connects TRBV5-8 to TRBJ1-5; D might be TRBD1 (5 bases). The CDR3 has 12 amino acids. V was cut by 2 bases and J by 12 bases, with 12 bases left in between. From germline, CDR1 is SGHTS and CDR2 YDEGEE. CDR3 coding DNA: TGTGCCAGCAGCTTCACCTCCGGACACCAGCATTTT. It is translated as CASSFTSGHQHF. The whole variable domain, remainder taken from reference TRBV5-8 and TRBJ1-5, is EAGVTQSPTHLIKTRGQQATLRCSPISGHTSVYWYQQALGLGLQFLLWYDEGEERNRGNFPPRFSGRQFPNYSSELNVNALELEDSALYLCASSFTSGHQHFGDGTRLSIL.

This clonotype was counted only a few times. The V call is TRBV20-1, the J call TRBJ1-2; 8 nucleotides match TRBD1. Germline lookup yields CDR1 DFQATT and CDR2 SNEGSKA (reference sequence). The V gene end was trimmed by 3 bases and the J gene end by 2 bases; junction bases not matched to a gene: 8. The CDR3 totals 15 residues. This CDR3 reads CSARGQENRNYGYTF. CDR3 DNA: TGCAGTGCTAGGGGACAGGAGAACAGAAACTATGGCTACACCTTC.

Details on this clonotype: A junction boundary mismatches the germline segment, possibly from a read error. The chain uses TRBV15 and TRBJ2-6; D unresolved. CDR3 length: 15 residues. Per the germline V gene, CDR1 is LNHNV and CDR2 is YYDKDF (reference sequence). In nucleotides, the CDR3 is TGTGCCACCGGCAGGCACCCCTCTGGGGCCAACGTCCTGACTTTC. As protein: CATGRHPSGANVLTF.

This clonotype was recorded a few times. The V and J genes are TRBV10-2 and TRBJ2-7, with TRBD1 identical over 9 bases. The CDR3 is 15 amino acids. From germline, CDR1 is WSHSY and CDR2 SAAADI. V was clipped by 6 bases and J by 3 bases; unmatched bases: 9. CDR3 loop: CASSLTTGGNYEQYF. CDR3 sequence (DNA): TGCGCCAGCAGCCTCACGACAGGGGGGAACTACGAGCAGTACTTC.

This clonotype occurred many times. The CDR3 bases are TGTGCCAGCACCGCAGGGGATTTGGCCCCCTACGAGCAGTACTTC. Amino acids: CASTAGDLAPYEQYF. The chain couples TRBV6-1 to TRBJ2-7; possibly TRBD1 for D (6 bases). The V gene lost 7 bases and the J gene lost 2 bases, with 18 bases spanning the gap. The CDR3 loop spans 15 amino acids. Germline CDR1 MNHNS, CDR2 SASEGT.

The gene calls are TRBV3-1 and TRBJ1-1, with D hard to call. CDR3 length equals 14 residues. Between the trimmed V and J ends, which lost 4 bases and 0 bases, there was a span of 9 bases. The germline V gene has CDR1 LGHDT and CDR2 YNNKEL (reference sequence). The CDR3 DNA reads TGTGCCAGCAGCCTGAACACTTTGAACACTGAAGCTTTCTTT. Translated: CASSLNTLNTEAFF.

This clonotype has ten or more counts. This sequence joins TRBV7-8 and TRBJ2-7, with D possibly TRBD2 on 6 matching bases. Germline V gives CDR1 SGHVS, CDR2 FQNEAQ. The CDR3 consists of 13 residues. The V end was cut by 10 bases, the J end by 2 bases, with 15 bases between. CDR3 DNA sequence: TGTGCCACCGGGACTCCCCTAACCTACGAGCAGTACTTC. It codes for CATGTPLTYEQYF.

The chain has TRBV5-4 and TRBJ1-5; D perhaps matches TRBD1 (5 bases). V gave up 6 bases and J gave up 0 bases, with 16 bases separating them. The CDR3 runs to 16 residues. The germline gives CDR1 SGHNT, CDR2 YYREEE (reference sequence). CDR3 bases: TGTGCCAGCAACCCCGGGGGTTTTTATAGCAATCAGCCCCAGCATTTT. This codes for CASNPGGFYSNQPQHF.

This clonotype was seen repeatedly, ten times or more. The chain has TRBV15 and TRBJ2-5; D is undetermined. The V end was cut by 3 bases, the J end by 2 bases, with 7 bases between. The V gene's germline CDR1 is LNHNV and CDR2 YYDKDF (reference sequence). The CDR3 has 13 amino acids. CDR3 sequence: CATSSVTQETQYF. CDR3 bases: TGTGCCACCAGCAGTGTGACACAAGAGACCCAGTACTTC.

A note on this clonotype: One end of the junction varies from germline; a read error may be responsible. The rearrangement joins TRBV28 to TRBJ1-5, with D hard to call. Germline V gene lookup returns CDR1 MDHEN and CDR2 SYDVKM. The CDR3 spans 14 residues. The CDR3 region is CTSSSHPGDQPQHF. The CDR3, as DNA: TGTACCAGCAGTTCACACCCCGGGGATCAGCCCCAGCATTTT.

Here the CDR3 reads CASGPGTGESPLHF. The CDR3 coding sequence is TGTGCCAGCGGGCCCGGGACAGGGGAGTCACCCCTCCACTTT. V usage is TRBV27 and J usage is TRBJ1-6; 10 bases line up with TRBD1. The ends lost 8 bases at V and 10 bases at J; junction bases unmatched: 8. Per the germline V gene, CDR1 is MNHEY and CDR2 is SMNVEV (reference sequence). CDR3 length: 14 amino acids.

The CDR3 bases are TGTGCCTGGAGTTTTTCTAGCGGAGCCTACGAGCAGTACTTC. Amino acid sequence: CAWSFSSGAYEQYF. This chain uses TRBV30 with TRBJ2-7; 7 bases are a match to TRBD2. With V trimmed by 2 bases and J by 2 bases, 6 bases remained unmatched. Germline CDR1 GTSNPN, CDR2 SVGIG (reference sequence). This CDR3 region has 14 residues.

This clonotype has ten or more counts. The chain carries TRBV7-2 and TRBJ1-2; D call uncertain. Looked up from germline, CDR1 is SGHTA and CDR2 is FQGNSA. Trimming took 6 bases from V and 6 from J, leaving 8 bases between them. The CDR3 length is 11 residues. The CDR3 DNA reads TGTGCCAGCAGAAGTAGGGATGGCTACACCTTC. Its protein product is CASRSRDGYTF.

This clonotype was counted ten times or more. This chain uses TRBV2 with TRBJ2-5; a weak D match, TRBD1 (6 bases). The CDR3 totals 13 residues. V lost 7 bases to trimming and J lost 5 bases, with 14 bases between them. Germline CDR1 SNHLY, CDR2 FYNNEI. The CDR3 nucleotides are TGTGCCAGCAATCAGGGGCTCGGGGAGACCCAGTACTTC. This sequence encodes CASNQGLGETQYF.

In this sample, this clonotype turned up once. The chain uses TRBV28 and TRBJ2-1; 7 bases fit TRBD1. The length of the CDR3 is 18 residues. The junction had 11 bases not matched to a gene; V was cut back by 2 bases and J by 1 base. Germline CDR1 is MDHEN and CDR2 is SYDVKM. The CDR3 sequence: CASSLGWGPGQSYNEQFF. Here the CDR3 DNA reads TGTGCCAGCAGTTTAGGGTGGGGCCCGGGACAGTCCTACAATGAGCAGTTCTTC.

This clonotype was counted many times. This rearrangement joins TRBV7-2 to TRBJ2-7; D is perhaps TRBD2 (6 bases). Germline V gives CDR1 SGHTA, CDR2 FQGNSA. This CDR3 is 14 amino acids long. The ends were cut back, 3 bases at V and 7 bases at J, with 16 bases in the middle. CDR3 protein: CASSLSAGFGEQYF. The CDR3 nucleotides read TGTGCCAGCAGCTTGAGTGCGGGGTTTGGAGAGCAGTACTTC. Full variable domain (rest looked up from reference TRBV7-2 and TRBJ2-7): GAGVSQSPSNKVTEKGKDVELRCDPISGHTALYWYRQSLGQGLEFLIYFQGNSAPDKSGLPSDRFSAERTGGSVSTLTIQRTQQEDSAVYLCASSLSAGFGEQYFGPGTRLTVT.

This clonotype was counted at least ten times. The chain couples TRBV6-5 to TRBJ1-1; unclear D gene. V was trimmed by 0 bases and J by 1 base, leaving 6 bases between them. CDR3 size: 14 residues. Germline V gene sequence: CDR1 MNHEY, CDR2 SVGAGI. DNA of the CDR3: TGTGCCAGCAGTTACTCGTGGGGGAACACTGAAGCTTTCTTT. Its translation is CASSYSWGNTEAFF.

At least ten counts were recorded for this clonotype. V usage is TRBV27 and J usage is TRBJ1-2; 7 bases map to TRBD1. The CDR3 sequence is 13 residues long. Germline V gene data show CDR1 as MNHEY and CDR2 as SMNVEV (reference sequence). The trim removed 4 bases at V and 8 bases at J, leaving 7 bases unmatched. In DNA form, the CDR3 reads TGTGCCAGCAGTTCGGGACAGCGTTCGGGCTACACCTTC. This codes for CASSSGQRSGYTF.